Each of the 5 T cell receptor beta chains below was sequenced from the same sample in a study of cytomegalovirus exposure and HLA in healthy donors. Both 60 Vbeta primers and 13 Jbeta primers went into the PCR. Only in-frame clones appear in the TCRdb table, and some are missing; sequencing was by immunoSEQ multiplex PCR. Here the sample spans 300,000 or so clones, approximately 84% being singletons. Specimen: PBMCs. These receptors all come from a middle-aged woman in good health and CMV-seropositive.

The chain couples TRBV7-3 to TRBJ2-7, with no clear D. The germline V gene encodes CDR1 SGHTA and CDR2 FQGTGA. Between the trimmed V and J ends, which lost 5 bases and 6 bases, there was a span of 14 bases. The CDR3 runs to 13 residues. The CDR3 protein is CASSGPGDAEQYF. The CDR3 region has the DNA TGTGCCAGCAGCGGCCCCGGAGATGCCGAGCAGTACTTC. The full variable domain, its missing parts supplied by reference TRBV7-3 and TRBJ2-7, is GAGVSQTPSNKVTEKGKYVELRCDPISGHTALYWYRQSLGQGPEFLIYFQGTGAADDSGLPNDRFFAVRPEGSVSTLKIQRTERGDSAVYLCASSGPGDAEQYFGPGTRLTVT.

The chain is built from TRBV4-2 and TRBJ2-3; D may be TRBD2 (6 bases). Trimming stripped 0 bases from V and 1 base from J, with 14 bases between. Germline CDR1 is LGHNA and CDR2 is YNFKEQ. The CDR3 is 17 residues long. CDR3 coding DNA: TGTGCCAGCAGCCAAGATGGTCGGGAGAGGGGCACAGATACGCAGTATTTT. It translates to CASSQDGRERGTDTQYF.

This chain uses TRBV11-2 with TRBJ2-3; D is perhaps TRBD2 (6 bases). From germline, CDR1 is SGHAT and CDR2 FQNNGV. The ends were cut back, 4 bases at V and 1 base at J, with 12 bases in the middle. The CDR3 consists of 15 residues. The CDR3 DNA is TGTGCCAGCAGCTCCCGTTCGGGGGGCACAGATACGCAGTATTTT. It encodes CASSSRSGGTDTQYF.

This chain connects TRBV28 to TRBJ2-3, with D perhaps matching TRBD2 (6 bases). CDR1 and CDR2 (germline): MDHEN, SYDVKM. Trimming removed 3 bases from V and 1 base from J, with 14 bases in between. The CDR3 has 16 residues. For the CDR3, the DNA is TGTGCCAGCAGTTTGGGATCGGCTAGCGGCACAGATACGCAGTATTTT. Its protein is CASSLGSASGTDTQYF.

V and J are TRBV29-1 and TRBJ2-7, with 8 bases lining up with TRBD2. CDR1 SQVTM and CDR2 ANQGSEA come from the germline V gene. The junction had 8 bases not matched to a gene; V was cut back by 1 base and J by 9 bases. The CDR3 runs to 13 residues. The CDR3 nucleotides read TGCAGCGTTGAAGGTCTAGCGGGTTACCGGCAGTACTTC. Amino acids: CSVEGLAGYRQYF.